The entry below describes one T cell receptor (beta chain). Assay: immunoSEQ multiplex PCR; the TCRdb copy retains only in-frame clones and omits some. There are about 38,000 clones in the sample; approximately 80% occur only once, and 7.8% lies in the top ten. Patients had residual fresh-frozen tumor tissue and more than two years of survival data. This sample is part of a study of glioma-infiltrating T cells after dendritic cell vaccination. At the level of the study: Patients had newly diagnosed or recurrent glioblastoma and received dendritic cell vaccines.

This CDR3 has 13 amino acids. V gave up 1 base and J gave up 1 base, with 8 bases separating them. CDR1 GTSNPN and CDR2 SVGIG come from the germline V gene (reference sequence). The chain uses TRBV30 and TRBJ2-7; a possible D gene is TRBD1 (6 bases). The receptor was derived from a human donor with glioblastoma. The source material was blood, sampled before dendritic cell vaccination. The CDR3 spells CAWSAGQSYEQYF. DNA of the CDR3: TGTGCCTGGAGTGCAGGACAGTCCTACGAGCAGTACTTC.